This TCR beta chain was recorded in a study of CXCR3-negative and CXCR3-positive naive CD8 T cells. Study-level points and caveats: For CXCR3-positive naive cells, TRB CDR3s were more hydrophobic than those of CXCR3-negative naive cells.

Libraries were UMI-labeled 5' RACE TRB cDNA. From its re-call of the 5' RACE reads, TCRdb lists each CDR3 protein once, without DNA. This specimen shows 140,000 to 150,000 distinct CDR3 sequences; the ten leading clones hold 0.25% to 0.35%. Remarks on this clonotype: As yet, its antigen is unknown.

The TCR comes from a human donor in good health. Some clones in this sample may be carry-over from other donors' samples. Sequencing used naive CXCR3+ CD8+ T cells from blood. Subset noted: CD45RO-CCR7+CD27+CD95- naive CD8+ T cells expressing CXCR3 (TNR3+).

The CDR3: CASSFPGQVAEQYF. This chain uses TRBV7-9 with TRBJ2-7; TCRdb gives TRBD1 as the D gene, but with no DNA this cannot be confirmed. Germline CDR1 SEHNR, CDR2 FQNEAQ (reference sequence). The CDR3 length is 14 residues.